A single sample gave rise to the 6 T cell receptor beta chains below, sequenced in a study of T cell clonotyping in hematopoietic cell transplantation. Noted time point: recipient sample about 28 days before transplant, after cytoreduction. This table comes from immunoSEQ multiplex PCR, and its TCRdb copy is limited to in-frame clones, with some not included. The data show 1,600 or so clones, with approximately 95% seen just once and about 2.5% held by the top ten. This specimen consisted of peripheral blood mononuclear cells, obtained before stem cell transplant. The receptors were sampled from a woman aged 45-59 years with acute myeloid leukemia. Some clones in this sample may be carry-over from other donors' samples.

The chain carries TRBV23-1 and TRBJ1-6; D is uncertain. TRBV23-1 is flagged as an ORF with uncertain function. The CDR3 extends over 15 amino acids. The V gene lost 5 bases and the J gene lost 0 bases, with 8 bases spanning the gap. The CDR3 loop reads CASSMAHSYNSPLHF. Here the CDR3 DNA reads TGCGCCAGCAGTATGGCGCACTCCTATAATTCACCCCTCCACTTT.

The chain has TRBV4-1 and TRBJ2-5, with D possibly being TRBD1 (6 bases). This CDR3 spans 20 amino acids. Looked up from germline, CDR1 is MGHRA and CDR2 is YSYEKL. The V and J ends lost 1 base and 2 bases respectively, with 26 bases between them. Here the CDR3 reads CASSQVGRGSGVGRQETQYF. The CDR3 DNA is TGCGCCAGCAGCCAAGTGGGCAGGGGAAGTGGTGTGGGTAGACAAGAGACCCAGTACTTC.

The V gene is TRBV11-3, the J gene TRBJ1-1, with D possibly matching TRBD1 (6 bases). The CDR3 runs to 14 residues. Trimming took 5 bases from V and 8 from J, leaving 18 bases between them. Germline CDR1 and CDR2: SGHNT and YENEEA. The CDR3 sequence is CASSRIDRKPEAFF. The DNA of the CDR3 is TGTGCCAGCAGCCGGATCGACAGGAAGCCCGAAGCTTTCTTT.

CDR3 DNA: TGTGCCAGCAGCCCCCGGGCCCTCTACGAGCAGTACTTC. Its translation: CASSPRALYEQYF. The chain combines TRBV7-2 with TRBJ2-7; the D is unclear. With 5 bases removed from V and 3 bases from J, the gap between germline ends came to 11 bases. This CDR3 spans 13 amino acids. In germline, CDR1 is SGHTA, CDR2 FQGNSA. The full variable domain, its missing parts supplied by reference TRBV7-2 and TRBJ2-7, is GAGVSQSPSNKVTEKGKDVELRCDPISGHTALYWYRQSLGQGLEFLIYFQGNSAPDKSGLPSDRFSAERTGGSVSTLTIQRTQQEDSAVYLCASSPRALYEQYFGPGTRLTVT.

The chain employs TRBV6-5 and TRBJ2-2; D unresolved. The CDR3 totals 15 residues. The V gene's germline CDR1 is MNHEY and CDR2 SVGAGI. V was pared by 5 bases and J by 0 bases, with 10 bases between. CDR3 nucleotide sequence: TGTGCCAGCAGTCCCGCAGGAGCGAACACCGGGGAGCTGTTTTTT. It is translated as CASSPAGANTGELFF.

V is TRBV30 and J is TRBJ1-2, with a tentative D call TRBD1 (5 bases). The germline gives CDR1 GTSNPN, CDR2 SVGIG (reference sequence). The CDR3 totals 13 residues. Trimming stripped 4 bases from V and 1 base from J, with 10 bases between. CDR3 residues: CAWTFDSNYGYTF. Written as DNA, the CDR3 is TGTGCCTGGACCTTCGACAGTAACTATGGCTACACCTTC.